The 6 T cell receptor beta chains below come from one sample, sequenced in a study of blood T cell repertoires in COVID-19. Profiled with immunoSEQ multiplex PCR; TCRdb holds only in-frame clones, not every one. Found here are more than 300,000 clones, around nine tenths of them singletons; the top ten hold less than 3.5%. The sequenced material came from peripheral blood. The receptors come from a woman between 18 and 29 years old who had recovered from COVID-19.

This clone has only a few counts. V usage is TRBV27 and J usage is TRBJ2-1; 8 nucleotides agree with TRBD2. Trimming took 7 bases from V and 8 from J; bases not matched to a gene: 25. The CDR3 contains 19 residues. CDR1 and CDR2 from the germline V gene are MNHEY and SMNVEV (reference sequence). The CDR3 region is CASTYRVAIGRAFWYEQFF. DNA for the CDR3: TGTGCCAGCACTTATCGGGTGGCTATCGGGAGGGCCTTTTGGTATGAGCAGTTCTTC.

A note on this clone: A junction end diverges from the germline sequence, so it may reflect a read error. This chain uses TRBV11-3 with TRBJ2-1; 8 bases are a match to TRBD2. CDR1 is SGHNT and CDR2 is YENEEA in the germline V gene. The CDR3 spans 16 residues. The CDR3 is CASSLEVAGSFNEQFF. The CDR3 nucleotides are TGTGCCAGCAGCTTAGAAGTAGCGGGATCCTTCAATGAGCAGTTCTTC.

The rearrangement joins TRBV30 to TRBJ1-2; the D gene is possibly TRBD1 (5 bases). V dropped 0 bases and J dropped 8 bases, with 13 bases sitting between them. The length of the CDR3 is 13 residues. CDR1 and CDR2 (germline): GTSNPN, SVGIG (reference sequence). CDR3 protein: CAWSVLAGYGYTF. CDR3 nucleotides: TGTGCCTGGAGTGTACTGGCAGGGTACGGCTACACCTTC.

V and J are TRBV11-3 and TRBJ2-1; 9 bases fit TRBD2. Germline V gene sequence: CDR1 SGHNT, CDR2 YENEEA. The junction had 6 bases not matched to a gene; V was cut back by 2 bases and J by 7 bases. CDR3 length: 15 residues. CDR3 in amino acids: CASSLLAGWGNEQFF. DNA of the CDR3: TGTGCCAGCAGCTTACTAGCGGGGTGGGGTAATGAGCAGTTCTTC.

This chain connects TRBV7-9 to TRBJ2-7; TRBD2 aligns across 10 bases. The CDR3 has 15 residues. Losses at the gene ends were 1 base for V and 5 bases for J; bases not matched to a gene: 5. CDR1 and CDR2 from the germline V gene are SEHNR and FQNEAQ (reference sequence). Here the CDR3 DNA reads TGTGCCAGCAGCTTAGGGCTAGCGGGAGATAACGAGCAGTACGTC. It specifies CASSLGLAGDNEQYV.

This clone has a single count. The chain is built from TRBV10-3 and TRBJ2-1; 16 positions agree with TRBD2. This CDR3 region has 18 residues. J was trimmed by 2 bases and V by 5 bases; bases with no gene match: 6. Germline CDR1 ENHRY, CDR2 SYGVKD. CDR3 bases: TGTGCCATCAGTTCGGGACTAGCGGGAGGGTTGGCCTACAATGAGCAGTTCTTC. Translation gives CAISSGLAGGLAYNEQFF.